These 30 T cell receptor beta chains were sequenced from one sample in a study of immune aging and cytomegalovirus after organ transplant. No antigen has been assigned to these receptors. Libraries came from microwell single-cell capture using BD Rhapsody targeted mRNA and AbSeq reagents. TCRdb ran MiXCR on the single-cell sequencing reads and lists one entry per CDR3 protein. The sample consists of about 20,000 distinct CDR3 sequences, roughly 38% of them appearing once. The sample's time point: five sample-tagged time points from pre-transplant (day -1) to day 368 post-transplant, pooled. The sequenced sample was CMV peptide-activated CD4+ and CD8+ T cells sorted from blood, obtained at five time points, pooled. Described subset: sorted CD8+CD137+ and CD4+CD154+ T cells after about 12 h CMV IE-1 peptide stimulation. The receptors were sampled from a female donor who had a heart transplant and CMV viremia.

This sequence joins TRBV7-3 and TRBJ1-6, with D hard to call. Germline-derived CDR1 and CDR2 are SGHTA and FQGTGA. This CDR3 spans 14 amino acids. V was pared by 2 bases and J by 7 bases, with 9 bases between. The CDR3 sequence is CASSLGYGNSPLHF. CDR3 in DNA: TGTGCCAGCAGCTTAGGTTACGGAAATTCACCCCTCCACTTT.

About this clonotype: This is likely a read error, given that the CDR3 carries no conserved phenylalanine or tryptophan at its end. The CDR3 sequence: CASNGQGQETQYL. DNA of the CDR3: TGTGCCAGCAACGGACAGGGCCAAGAGACCCAGTACTTA. The chain employs TRBV2 and TRBJ2-5; 8 nucleotides align to TRBD1. CDR3 size: 13 residues. Looked up from germline, CDR1 is SNHLY and CDR2 is FYNNEI. V lost 7 bases, J lost 1 base, and 2 bases stayed unmatched.

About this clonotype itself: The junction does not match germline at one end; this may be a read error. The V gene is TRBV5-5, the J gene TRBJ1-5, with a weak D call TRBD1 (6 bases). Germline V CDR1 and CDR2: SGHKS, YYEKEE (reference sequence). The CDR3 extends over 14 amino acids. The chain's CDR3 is CTSSFNYREQPQHF. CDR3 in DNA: TGTACCAGCAGCTTTAATTACAGGGAACAGCCCCAGCATTTT.

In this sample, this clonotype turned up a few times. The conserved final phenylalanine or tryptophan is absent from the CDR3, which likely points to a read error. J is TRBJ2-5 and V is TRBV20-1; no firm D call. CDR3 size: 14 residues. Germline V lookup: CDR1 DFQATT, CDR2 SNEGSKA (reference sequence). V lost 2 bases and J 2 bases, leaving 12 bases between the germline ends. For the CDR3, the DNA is TGCAGTGCTAGACCGAAGTTCGAGCAAGAGACCCAGTACCTC. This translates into CSARPKFEQETQYL.

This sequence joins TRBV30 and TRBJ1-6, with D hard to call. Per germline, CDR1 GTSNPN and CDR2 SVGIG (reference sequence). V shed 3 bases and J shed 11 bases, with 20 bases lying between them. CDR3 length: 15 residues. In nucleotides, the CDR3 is TGTGCCTGGAGCGAAGGACCCTCGGGGTCAACACCCCTCCACTTT. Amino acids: CAWSEGPSGSTPLHF.

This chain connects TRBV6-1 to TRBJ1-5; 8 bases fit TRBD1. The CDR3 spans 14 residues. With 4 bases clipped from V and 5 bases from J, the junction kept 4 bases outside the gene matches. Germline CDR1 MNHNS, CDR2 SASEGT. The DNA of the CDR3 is TGTGCCAGCAGTGTAAGGACAGGGCATCAGCCCCAGCATTTT. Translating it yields CASSVRTGHQPQHF.

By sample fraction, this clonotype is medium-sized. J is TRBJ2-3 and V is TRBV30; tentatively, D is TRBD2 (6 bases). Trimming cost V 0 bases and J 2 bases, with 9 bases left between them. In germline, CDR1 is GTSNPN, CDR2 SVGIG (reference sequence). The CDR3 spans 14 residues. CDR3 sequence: CAWSVGGLTDTQYF. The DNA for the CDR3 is TGTGCCTGGAGTGTGGGAGGACTCACAGATACGCAGTATTTT.

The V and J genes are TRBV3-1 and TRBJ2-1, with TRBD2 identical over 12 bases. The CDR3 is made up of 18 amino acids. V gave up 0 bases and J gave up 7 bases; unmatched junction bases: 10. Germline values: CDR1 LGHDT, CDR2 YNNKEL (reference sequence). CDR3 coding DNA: TGTGCCAGCAGCCAAGACCCCATTCTAGCGGGAGGGGGGAATGAGCAGTTCTTC. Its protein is CASSQDPILAGGGNEQFF.

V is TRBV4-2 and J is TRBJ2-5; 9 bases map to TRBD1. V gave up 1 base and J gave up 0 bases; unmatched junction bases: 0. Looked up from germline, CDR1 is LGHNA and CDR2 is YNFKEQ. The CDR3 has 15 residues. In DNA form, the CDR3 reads TGTGCCAGCAGCCAAGGGGACAGGGACCAAGAGACCCAGTACTTC. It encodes CASSQGDRDQETQYF.

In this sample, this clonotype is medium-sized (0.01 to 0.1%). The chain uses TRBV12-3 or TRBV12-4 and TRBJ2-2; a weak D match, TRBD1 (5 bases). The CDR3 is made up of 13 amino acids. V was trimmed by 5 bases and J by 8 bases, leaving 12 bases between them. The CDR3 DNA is TGTGCCAGCAGTCTTAGGGGTTCAGGGGAGCTGTTTTTT. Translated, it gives CASSLRGSGELFF.

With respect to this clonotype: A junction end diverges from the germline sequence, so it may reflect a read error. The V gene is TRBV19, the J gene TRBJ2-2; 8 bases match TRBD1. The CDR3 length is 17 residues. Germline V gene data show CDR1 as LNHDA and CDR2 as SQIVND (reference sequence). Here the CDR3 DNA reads TGTGCCAGTAGTATCCTTGGGACAGGTGCCAACACCGGGGAGCTGCTTTTT. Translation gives CASSILGTGANTGELLF.

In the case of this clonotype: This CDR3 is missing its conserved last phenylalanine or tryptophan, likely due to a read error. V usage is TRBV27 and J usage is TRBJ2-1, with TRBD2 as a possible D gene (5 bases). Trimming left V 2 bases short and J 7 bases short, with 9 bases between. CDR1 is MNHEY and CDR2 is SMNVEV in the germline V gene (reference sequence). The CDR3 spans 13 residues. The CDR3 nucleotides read TGTGCCAGCAGTTTAGGACGGGGAAATGAGCAGTTCTCC. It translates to CASSLGRGNEQFS.

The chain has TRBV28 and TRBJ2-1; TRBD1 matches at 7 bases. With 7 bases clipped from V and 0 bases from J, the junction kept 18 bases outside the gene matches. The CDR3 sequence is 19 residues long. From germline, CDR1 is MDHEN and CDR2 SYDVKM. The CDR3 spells CASNHRGQVIFGSYNEQFF. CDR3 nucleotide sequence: TGTGCCAGCAACCACCGAGGACAGGTGATCTTTGGCTCCTACAATGAGCAGTTCTTC.

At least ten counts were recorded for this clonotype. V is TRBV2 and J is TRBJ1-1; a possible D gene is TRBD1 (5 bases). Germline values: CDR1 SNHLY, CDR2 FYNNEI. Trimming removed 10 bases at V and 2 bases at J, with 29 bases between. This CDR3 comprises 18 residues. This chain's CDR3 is CAKKWGSRTRLLNTEAFF. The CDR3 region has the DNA TGTGCCAAAAAGTGGGGGTCAAGGACTCGGCTTCTTAACACTGAAGCTTTCTTT.

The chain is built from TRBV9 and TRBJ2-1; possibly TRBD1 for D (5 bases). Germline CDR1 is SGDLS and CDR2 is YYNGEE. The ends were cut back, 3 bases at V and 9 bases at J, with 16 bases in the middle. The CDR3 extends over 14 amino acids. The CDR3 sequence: CASSAESVRGEQFF. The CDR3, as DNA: TGTGCCAGCAGCGCTGAAAGCGTAAGGGGTGAGCAGTTCTTC.

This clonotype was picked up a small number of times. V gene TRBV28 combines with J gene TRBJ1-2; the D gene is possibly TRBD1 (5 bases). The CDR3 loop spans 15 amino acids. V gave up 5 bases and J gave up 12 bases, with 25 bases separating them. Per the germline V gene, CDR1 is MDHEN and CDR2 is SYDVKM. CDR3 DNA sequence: TGTGCCAGCAGTCCTGACATGGGGCGCCCCTACGGCAACACCTTC. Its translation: CASSPDMGRPYGNTF.

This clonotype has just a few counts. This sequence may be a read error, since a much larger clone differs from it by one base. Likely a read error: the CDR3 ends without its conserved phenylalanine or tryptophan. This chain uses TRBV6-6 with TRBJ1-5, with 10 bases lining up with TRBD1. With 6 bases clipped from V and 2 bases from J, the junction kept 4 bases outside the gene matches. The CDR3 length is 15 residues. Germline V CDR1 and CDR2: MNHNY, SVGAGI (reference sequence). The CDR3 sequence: CASRTGQGGNQPQHS. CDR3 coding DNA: TGTGCCAGCAGAACCGGACAGGGGGGCAATCAGCCCCAGCATTCT.

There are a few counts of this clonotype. In DNA, the CDR3 is TGTGCCAGCAGTTACTCGAGAGACAGGGTAAACACCGGGGAGCTGTTTTTT. Protein sequence: CASSYSRDRVNTGELFF. The chain recombines TRBV6-2 or TRBV6-3 with TRBJ2-2, with 7 bases that match TRBD1. Germline V gene data show CDR1 as MNHEY and CDR2 as SVGEGT. V was clipped by 0 bases and J by 2 bases; unmatched bases: 6. CDR3 size: 17 residues.

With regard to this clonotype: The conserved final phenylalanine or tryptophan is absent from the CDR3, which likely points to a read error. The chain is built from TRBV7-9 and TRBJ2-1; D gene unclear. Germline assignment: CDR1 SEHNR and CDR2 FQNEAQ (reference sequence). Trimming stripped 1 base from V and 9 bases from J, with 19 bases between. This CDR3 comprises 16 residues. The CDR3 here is CASSLVISRSSREQFL. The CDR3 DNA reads TGTGCCAGCAGCTTAGTTATTAGCAGGAGTTCCCGTGAGCAGTTCCTC.

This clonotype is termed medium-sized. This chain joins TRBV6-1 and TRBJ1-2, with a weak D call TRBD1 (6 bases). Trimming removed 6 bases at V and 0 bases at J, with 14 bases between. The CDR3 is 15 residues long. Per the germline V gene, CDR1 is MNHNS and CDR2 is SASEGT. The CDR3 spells CASSTGFSANYGYTF. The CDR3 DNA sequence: TGTGCCAGCAGCACAGGGTTCAGTGCTAACTATGGCTACACCTTC.

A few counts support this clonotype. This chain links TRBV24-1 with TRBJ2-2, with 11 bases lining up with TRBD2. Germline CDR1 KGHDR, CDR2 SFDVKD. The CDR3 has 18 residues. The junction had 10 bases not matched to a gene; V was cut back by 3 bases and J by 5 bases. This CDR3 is CATSDLRSGRAGTGELFF. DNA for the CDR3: TGTGCCACCAGTGATCTTCGTAGCGGGAGGGCCGGGACCGGGGAGCTGTTTTTT.

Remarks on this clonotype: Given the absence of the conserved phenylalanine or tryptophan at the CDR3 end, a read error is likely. CDR3 nucleotides: TGCGCCAGCAGCACAGGGGCCAACACTGGAGCTTTCTTG. It yields the protein CASSTGANTGAFL. The chain is built from TRBV5-1 and TRBJ1-1, with 7 bases fitting TRBD1. The CDR3 spans 13 residues. CDR1 and CDR2 (germline): SGHRS, YFSETQ.

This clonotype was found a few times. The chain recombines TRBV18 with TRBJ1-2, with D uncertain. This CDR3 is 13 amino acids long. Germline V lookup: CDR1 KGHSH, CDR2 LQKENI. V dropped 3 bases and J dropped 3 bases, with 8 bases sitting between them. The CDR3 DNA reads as TGTGCCAGCTCACCCCAGGATGACTATGGCTACACCTTC. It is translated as CASSPQDDYGYTF.

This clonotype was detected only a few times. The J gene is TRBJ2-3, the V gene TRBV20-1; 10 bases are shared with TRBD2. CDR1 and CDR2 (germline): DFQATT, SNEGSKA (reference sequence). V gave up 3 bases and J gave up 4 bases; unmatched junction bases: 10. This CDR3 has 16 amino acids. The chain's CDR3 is CSASRSGGYIADTQYF. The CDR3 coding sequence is TGCAGTGCTAGTCGTAGCGGGGGGTATATCGCAGATACGCAGTATTTT.

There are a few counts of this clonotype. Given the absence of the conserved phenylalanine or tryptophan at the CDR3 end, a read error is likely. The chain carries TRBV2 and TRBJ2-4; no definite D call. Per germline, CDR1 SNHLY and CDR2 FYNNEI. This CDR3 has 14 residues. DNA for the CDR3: TGCGCCAGCAGTTACGATTTGGCCAAAAACATTCAGTACCTC. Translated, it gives CASSYDLAKNIQYL.

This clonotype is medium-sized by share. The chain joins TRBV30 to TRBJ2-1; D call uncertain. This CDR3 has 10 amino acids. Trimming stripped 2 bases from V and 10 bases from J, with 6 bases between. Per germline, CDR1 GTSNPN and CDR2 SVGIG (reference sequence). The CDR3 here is CAWSYREQFF. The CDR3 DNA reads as TGTGCCTGGAGTTATCGGGAGCAGTTCTTC.

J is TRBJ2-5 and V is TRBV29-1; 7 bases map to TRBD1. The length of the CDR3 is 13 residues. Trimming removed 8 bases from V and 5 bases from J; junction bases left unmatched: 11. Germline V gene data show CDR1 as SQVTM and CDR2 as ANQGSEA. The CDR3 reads CSFKRGQSETQYF. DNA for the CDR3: TGCAGCTTTAAACGGGGACAGTCGGAGACCCAGTACTTC.

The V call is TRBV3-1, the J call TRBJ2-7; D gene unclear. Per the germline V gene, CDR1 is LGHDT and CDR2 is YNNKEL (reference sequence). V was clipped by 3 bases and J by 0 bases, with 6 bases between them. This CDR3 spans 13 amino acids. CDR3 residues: CASSHYSSYEQYF. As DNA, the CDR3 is TGTGCCAGCAGCCATTATAGCTCCTACGAGCAGTACTTC.

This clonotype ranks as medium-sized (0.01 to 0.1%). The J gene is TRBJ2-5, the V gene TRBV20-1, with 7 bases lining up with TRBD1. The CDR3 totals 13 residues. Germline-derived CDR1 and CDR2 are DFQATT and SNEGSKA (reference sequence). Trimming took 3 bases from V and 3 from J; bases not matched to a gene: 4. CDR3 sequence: CSASDRVKETQYF. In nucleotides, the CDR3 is TGCAGTGCTAGTGACAGGGTGAAAGAGACCCAGTACTTC.

CDR3 sequence: CASSSRPFGNSPLHF. The DNA for the CDR3 is TGTGCCAGCAGCTCCCGACCATTTGGCAATTCACCCCTCCACTTT. The chain uses TRBV7-2 and TRBJ1-6, with no clear D. V was clipped by 4 bases and J by 7 bases, with 14 bases between them. There are 15 residues in the CDR3. Germline lookup yields CDR1 SGHTA and CDR2 FQGNSA.